Described below is a single T cell receptor beta chain sequence and its context. Its specificity is not known. This entry is derived from a study of monozygotic twins with inflammatory bowel disease. Whole-study results and caveats: Twins with IBD had fewer clonotypes in common with others than healthy twins, particularly during disease activity.

The CDR3 length is 13 residues. Germline V gene data show CDR1 as DFQATT and CDR2 as SNEGSKA (reference sequence). TCRdb reprocessed the 5' RACE reads; each CDR3 protein has one entry and no DNA is given. The listing contains roughly 140,000 distinct CDR3 sequences. V gene TRBV20-1 combines with J gene TRBJ2-7; absent DNA, TCRdb's TRBD1 call cannot be checked. The sample consisted of blood. This clonotype was sampled from a human donor with ulcerative colitis or Crohn's disease, or a healthy co-twin of an affected twin (not recorded which). The CDR3 protein is CSARGGVSYEQYF.